This T cell receptor beta chain was sequenced during a study of blood T cell repertoires in COVID-19. Whole-study context: COVID-19 samples from acute and convalescent phases originated in the United States, Italy and Spain.

Residents of about 25 US areas, aged roughly 18 to 95 years, made up the participants. Clinical history reported by participants formed the basis on which cohorts were assigned. Generated by immunoSEQ multiplex PCR, the TCRdb table keeps only in-frame clones and is missing some. The profile covers approximately 310,000 clones, with approximately 83% appearing a single time and around 2.1% taken by the ten largest. The sequence came from a man aged 30-40 years who had recovered from COVID-19. Input material: PBMCs or T cells enriched from blood (not recorded which).

CDR3 residues: CAISGHLYEQYF. The CDR3 region has the DNA TGTGCCATTTCGGGACACCTCTACGAGCAGTACTTC. The chain uses TRBV6-5 and TRBJ2-7, with a weak D call TRBD1 (6 bases). This CDR3 has 12 amino acids. Per germline, CDR1 MNHEY and CDR2 SVGAGI. The germline V and J ends were trimmed by 10 bases and 3 bases, with 13 bases remaining between them.